This is a list of T cell receptor beta chains from one sample in a study of T-cell reconstitution after alpha-beta-depleted transplantation in children. One entry per CDR3 protein, called by TCRdb with MiXCR from the PCR reads. The sample has 640,000 or so distinct CDR3 sequences, roughly 17% seen once. The sample here was PBMCs from the stem cell graft donor, taken from the stem cell graft. The receptors stem from a human donor who donated a stem cell graft to a child with acute myeloid leukemia. Each CDR3 is given with its conserved first and last residue. A D gene is named only where the DNA matches it firmly. Only part of the rows carry a size: once, few, many, or a class if the clone is expanded.

TRBD1	TRBV6-1	TRBJ2-4	few	CASSQTGGLAKNIQYF	TGTGCCAGCAGCCAAACAGGGGGCCTAGCCAAAAACATTCAGTACTTC
NA	TRBV12-3/TRBV12-4	TRBJ1-2	few	CASSPRTGRYGYTF	TGTGCCAGCAGTCCCAGAACAGGGAGGTATGGCTACACCTTC
TRBD1	TRBV12-3/TRBV12-4	TRBJ1-6	many	CASSDRGQSPLHF	TGTGCCAGCAGTGACAGGGGGCAATCACCCCTCCACTTT
NA	TRBV15	TRBJ2-4	many	CATSRVMGSTNIQYF	TGTGCCACCAGCAGAGTTATGGGGTCCACAAACATTCAGTACTTC
NA	TRBV6-2/TRBV6-3	TRBJ2-7	NA	CASSYSGQTAYEQYF	TGTGCCAGCAGTTACTCAGGACAGACGGCCTACGAGCAGTACTTC
NA	TRBV7-9	TRBJ2-2	NA	CFGEGPNTGELFF	TGTTTCGGAGAGGGCCCGAACACCGGGGAGCTGTTTTTT
NA	TRBV20-1	TRBJ2-1	NA	CSASVGAYNEQFF	TGCAGTGCTAGTGTCGGGGCTTACAATGAGCAGTTCTTC
NA	TRBV28	TRBJ2-1	NA	CASSLQRGDFYNEQFF	TGTGCCAGCAGTTTACAAAGGGGGGACTTCTACAATGAGCAGTTCTTC
TRBD1	TRBV6-1	TRBJ2-1	many	CASTLSTGANNEQFF	TGTGCCAGCACCCTATCGACAGGGGCAAACAATGAGCAGTTCTTC
NA	TRBV2	TRBJ1-2	NA	CASSEWREGGYTF	TGTGCCAGCAGTGAATGGAGGGAAGGTGGCTACACCTTC
NA	TRBV7-9	TRBJ2-1	NA	CASIGGDMSSYNEQFF	TGTGCCAGCATCGGCGGGGATATGAGTTCCTACAATGAGCAGTTCTTC
NA	TRBV20-1	TRBJ2-3	many	CSARAAGWVADTQYF	TGCAGTGCTAGAGCGGCAGGGTGGGTCGCAGATACGCAGTATTTT
NA	TRBV12-3/TRBV12-4	TRBJ2-5	few	CASSLVNARYQETQYF	TGTGCCAGCAGTTTAGTCAACGCCAGGTACCAAGAGACCCAGTACTTC
NA	TRBV5-1	TRBJ1-1	many	CASSFGEGTEAFF	TGCGCCAGCAGCTTCGGGGAGGGGACTGAAGCTTTCTTT
NA	TRBV29-1	TRBJ2-3	many	CSVEPLGDSTDTQYF	TGCAGCGTTGAACCCCTAGGAGATAGCACAGATACGCAGTATTTT
TRBD1	TRBV29-1	TRBJ2-1	many	CSVEGTGVNEQFF	TGCAGCGTTGAAGGGACAGGGGTGAATGAGCAGTTCTTC
NA	TRBV20-1	TRBJ1-6	many	CGTWVAPYNSPLHF	TGCGGTACTTGGGTTGCACCATATAATTCACCCCTCCACTTT
TRBD1	TRBV6-2/TRBV6-3	TRBJ1-2	many	CASSYGTAFYGYTF	TGTGCCAGCAGTTACGGGACAGCCTTCTATGGCTACACCTTC
NA	TRBV20-1	TRBJ1-2	few	CSARVPTHYGYTF	TGCAGTGCTAGAGTCCCCACCCACTATGGCTACACCTTC
NA	TRBV19	TRBJ1-2	many	CASSDPSGGYGYTF	TGTGCCAGTAGTGACCCCTCCGGGGGCTATGGCTACACCTTC
NA	TRBV20-1	TRBJ2-6	NA	CSARGDSGANVLTF	TGCAGTGCTAGAGGGGACTCTGGGGCCAACGTCCTGACTTTC
NA	TRBV7-6	TRBJ2-5	few	CASSSLDIPLQETQYF	TGTGCCAGCAGCTCCCTGGACATCCCTCTCCAAGAGACCCAGTACTTC
NA	TRBV5-5	TRBJ1-5	many	CASSLMGSGNQPQHF	TGTGCCAGCAGCTTGATGGGGAGTGGCAATCAGCCCCAGCATTTT
TRBD2	TRBV9	TRBJ2-3	NA	CASSVQVAGTDTQYF	TGTGCCAGCAGCGTACAAGTAGCGGGCACGGATACGCAGTATTTT
NA	TRBV6-5	TRBJ2-1	few	CASSYTTLQREQFF	TGTGCCAGCAGTTACACAACCCTACAGAGGGAGCAGTTCTTC
TRBD2	TRBV7-2	TRBJ2-4	many	CASSSTSGVDIQYF	TGTGCCAGCAGCTCCACTAGCGGGGTAGACATTCAGTACTTC
NA	TRBV7-2	TRBJ2-5	NA	CASSSQGRGQETQYF	TGTGCCAGCAGCTCCCAGGGGAGAGGACAAGAGACCCAGTACTTC
NA	TRBV12-3/TRBV12-4	TRBJ2-6	few	CASSSWGIGANVLTF	TGTGCCAGCAGTTCCTGGGGGATAGGGGCCAACGTCCTGACTTTC
NA	TRBV29-1	TRBJ2-7	many	CSVAETGHEQYF	TGCAGCGTTGCGGAGACTGGGCACGAGCAGTACTTC
NA	TRBV6-2/TRBV6-3	TRBJ2-7	NA	CASKQATSYEQYF	TGTGCCAGCAAGCAGGCAACCTCCTACGAGCAGTACTTC
NA	TRBV20-1	TRBJ1-1	NA	CSARILRPNSPLVNTEAFF	TGCAGTGCTAGAATCCTACGGCCTAATTCCCCCCTAGTGAACACTGAAGCTTTCTTT
NA	TRBV29-1	TRBJ2-2	NA	CSVETVTGELFF	TGCAGCGTTGAAACGGTGACCGGGGAGCTGTTTTTT
NA	TRBV29-1	TRBJ1-2	many	CSPGPGSDNYGYTF	TGCAGCCCAGGTCCGGGGTCCGATAACTATGGCTACACCTTC
TRBD1	TRBV20-1	TRBJ2-1	few	CSARRPGQGAKNEQFF	TGCAGTGCTAGACGGCCGGGACAGGGGGCTAAGAATGAGCAGTTCTTC
NA	TRBV7-2	TRBJ2-5	NA	CASSPDWGTQYF	TGTGCCAGCAGCCCCGATTGGGGAACCCAGTACTTC
NA	TRBV20-1	TRBJ2-1	NA	CFSGRPPFF	TGCTTCTCCGGGCGGCCTCCGTTCTTC
TRBD2	TRBV5-1	TRBJ2-1	NA	CASRYGGGGLYNEQFF	TGCGCCAGCAGGTATGGGGGGGGAGGACTCTACAATGAGCAGTTCTTC
TRBD1	TRBV12-3/TRBV12-4	TRBJ2-7	few	CASSFRDRGLDEQYF	TGTGCCAGCAGTTTCAGGGACAGGGGTTTGGACGAGCAGTACTTC
NA	TRBV6-5	TRBJ1-1	few	CASSYLQGTEAFF	TGTGCCAGCAGTTACCTACAGGGAACTGAAGCTTTCTTT
TRBD1	TRBV6-1	TRBJ1-2	many	CASSERSGTGGDGYTF	TGTGCCAGCAGTGAAAGATCCGGGACAGGGGGCGATGGCTACACCTTC
NA	TRBV20-1	TRBJ2-2	NA	CSAGAPTGELFF	TGCAGTGCTGGGGCCCCGACCGGGGAGCTGTTTTTT
TRBD1	TRBV3-1	TRBJ1-4	few	CASSRVADRGEKLFF	TGTGCCAGCAGCCGGGTAGCGGACAGGGGAGAAAAACTGTTTTTT
TRBD2	TRBV4-3	TRBJ2-1	many	CASSQDLGLDSNEQFF	TGCGCCAGCAGCCAAGATCTGGGACTAGATTCGAATGAGCAGTTCTTC
NA	TRBV28	TRBJ2-7	few	CASIQGYEQYF	TGTGCCAGCATCCAAGGTTACGAGCAGTACTTC
NA	TRBV20-1	TRBJ2-7	many	CSATKSEEAYEQYF	TGCAGTGCTACGAAGTCCGAGGAAGCCTACGAGCAGTACTTC
TRBD1	TRBV7-2	TRBJ2-1	NA	CASSLASGGTGGLNEQFF	TGTGCCAGCAGCTTAGCTTCTGGGGGGACAGGGGGCCTCAATGAGCAGTTCTTC
NA	TRBV5-6	TRBJ1-4	many	CASSLEGSPTNEKLFF	TGTGCCAGCAGCTTGGAGGGGTCGCCAACTAATGAAAAACTGTTTTTT
TRBD1	TRBV11-3	TRBJ2-7	NA	CASSPASGGSYEQYF	TGTGCCAGCAGCCCGGCTTCAGGGGGCTCCTACGAGCAGTACTTC
TRBD1	TRBV5-1	TRBJ1-2	NA	CASSLGGDRTVGYTF	TGCGCCAGCAGCTTGGGAGGGGACAGGACTGTCGGCTACACCTTC
NA	TRBV4-2	TRBJ2-6	few	CASSQKDHTGTSGANVLTF	TGTGCCAGCAGCCAAAAAGACCACACAGGAACCTCTGGGGCCAACGTCCTGACTTTC
NA	TRBV27	TRBJ2-1	NA	CASSFRAGSSYNEQFF	TGTGCCAGCAGTTTTCGGGCGGGGAGCTCCTACAATGAGCAGTTCTTC
NA	TRBV20-1	TRBJ1-2	many	CSALDRDTTLLGFGYTF	TGCAGTGCTTTAGACCGGGACACCACGCTTTTAGGGTTTGGCTACACCTTC
NA	TRBV5-1	TRBJ1-1	many	CASSLIGTGGGTEAFF	TGCGCCAGCAGCTTAATTGGGACGGGTGGCGGCACTGAAGCTTTCTTT
NA	TRBV7-2	TRBJ2-7	many	CASSSGRWTYEQYF	TGTGCCAGCAGCTCTGGCAGGTGGACCTACGAGCAGTACTTC
TRBD1	TRBV2	TRBJ1-2	NA	CASEGQRNYGYTF	TGTGCCAGCGAGGGACAGAGAAACTATGGCTACACCTTC
NA	TRBV24-1	TRBJ1-2	many	CATSDLRGPPTGYTF	TGTGCCACCAGTGATTTGCGGGGGCCCCCGACTGGCTACACCTTC
TRBD1	TRBV25-1	TRBJ2-3	NA	CASGYRGSLDTQYF	TGTGCCAGCGGATACAGGGGAAGTTTAGATACGCAGTATTTT
NA	TRBV5-5	TRBJ2-7	NA	CASSLRRPEQYF	TGTGCCAGCAGCTTAAGAAGGCCTGAGCAGTACTTC
NA	TRBV29-1	TRBJ2-1	many	CSADPKAAYNEQFF	TGCAGCGCGGACCCGAAGGCCGCCTACAATGAGCAGTTCTTC